These 8 T cell receptor beta chains originate from one sample sequenced in a study of monozygotic twins with inflammatory bowel disease. TCRdb reworked the 5' RACE reads into one entry per CDR3 protein, no DNA. The sample has approximately 340,000 distinct CDR3 sequences; the top ten hold approximately 2%. The sample taken for sequencing was blood. The receptors originated from a human donor with ulcerative colitis or Crohn's disease, or a healthy co-twin of an affected twin (not recorded which).

The chain couples TRBV12-3 or TRBV12-4 to TRBJ2-7; TCRdb calls TRBD2, which cannot be checked without DNA. The CDR3 has 15 residues. The CDR3 loop is CASKRTSGDLREQYF.

The rearrangement links TRBV7-2 to TRBJ2-6; TCRdb indicates TRBD2, and absent DNA this call remains unverified. The CDR3 loop spans 16 amino acids. Per germline, CDR1 SGHTA and CDR2 FQGNSA. The chain's CDR3 is CAAQRDSTSGANVLTF.

The genes are TRBV12-3 or TRBV12-4 and TRBJ1-6. The CDR3 is 15 amino acids. CDR3 in amino acids: CASSLASLSGSPLHF.

The chain couples TRBV3-1 to TRBJ1-3. The CDR3 sequence is 15 residues long. Germline lookup yields CDR1 LGHDT and CDR2 YNNKEL (reference sequence). The CDR3: CASSHPSLSGNTIYF.

This chain joins TRBV12-3 or TRBV12-4 and TRBJ1-2; TCRdb's D call of TRBD1 is untestable without DNA. The CDR3 is made up of 14 amino acids. The chain's CDR3 is CASSRTGVGYGYTF.

V usage is TRBV5-6 and J usage is TRBJ2-5; the D call of TRBD1 rests on TCRdb alone, since no DNA is present to check it. CDR1 is SGHDT and CDR2 is YYEEEE in the germline V gene. The CDR3 length is 16 residues. This CDR3 reads CASSDGQGRARETQYF. Complete variable domain (other parts from reference TRBV5-6 and TRBJ2-5): DAGVTQSPTHLIKTRGQQVTLRCSPKSGHDTVSWYQQALGQGPQFIFQYYEEEERQRGNFPDRFSGHQFPNYSSELNVNALLLGDSALYLCASSDGQGRARETQYFGPGTRLLVL.

This chain connects TRBV20-1 to TRBJ2-7; TCRdb's D call, TRBD1, is unchecked because there is no DNA. The germline gives CDR1 DFQATT, CDR2 SNEGSKA (reference sequence). This CDR3 region has 14 residues. The chain's CDR3 is CSARGQDHGDEQYF.

This chain uses TRBV18 with TRBJ1-1. The CDR3 contains 12 residues. CDR1 is KGHSH, CDR2 LQKENI, per germline. CDR3 amino acids: CASSQLATEAFF. The whole variable domain, remainder taken from reference TRBV18 and TRBJ1-1, is NAGVMQNPRHLVRRRGQEARLRCSPMKGHSHVYWYRQLPEEGLKFMVYLQKENIIDESGMPKERFSAEFPKEGPSILRIQQVVRGDSAAYFCASSQLATEAFFGQGTRLTVV.